This T cell receptor beta chain appears in the sequencing data of a study of T cells after yellow fever vaccination. General observations from the study: Reappearing after the booster were most of the clones from primary vaccination (roughly 96% CD4, approximately 85% CD8).

The V and J ends lost 0 bases and 3 bases respectively, with 10 bases between them. The CDR3 totals 15 residues. Germline CDR1 and CDR2: SGHRS and YFSETQ. This clonotype was counted at least ten times. Its antigen is currently unknown. TCRdb reprocessed the 5' RACE reads with MiXCR, giving one entry per CDR3 protein. The sample holds more than 110,000 distinct CDR3 sequences, about 6.9% seen once. This receptor was taken from a man aged 30 to 39 who received the YFV17D yellow fever vaccine. The sequencing used CD4+ T cells sorted from PBMCs, collected 10 days after the yellow fever booster vaccination. The rearrangement joins TRBV5-1 to TRBJ1-5; D is possibly TRBD1 (5 bases). The CDR3 DNA is TGCGCCAGCAGCTTGGCCTCGGGACTCAATCAGCCCCAGCATTTT. This encodes CASSLASGLNQPQHF.